These 13 T cell receptor beta chains came from one sample sequenced in a study of T cell clonality in common variable immunodeficiency. Produced via immunoSEQ multiplex PCR; TCRdb's table is partial and in-frame only. This sample includes roughly 79,000 clones with no singletons; its ten biggest clones take up 0.8%. Material: peripheral blood mononuclear cells. The receptors originated from a person aged 18 to 69 in good health.

The table lists this clone with many counts. The read terminates 3 residues ahead of where the CDR3 ends, so the germline J gene completes it. The rearrangement uses TRBV7-3 and TRBJ1-2; TRBD1 matches at 11 bases. The CDR3 contains 15 residues. Germline V gene sequence: CDR1 SGHTA, CDR2 FQGTGA. The CDR3 spells CASSSTDRGLGGYTF. Partial CDR3 DNA: TGTGCCAGCAGCTCCACGGACAGGGGGCTAGGGGGC.

This clone was picked up many times. The read terminates 3 residues before the CDR3 end, so the remaining end is supplied by the germline J gene. The gene calls are TRBV7-9 and TRBJ2-1; TRBD2 agrees at 7 bases. The ends lost 4 bases at V and 0 bases at J; junction bases unmatched: 3. The CDR3 covers 15 residues. Per germline, CDR1 SEHNR and CDR2 FQNEAQ (reference sequence). The sequenced CDR3 bases are TGTGCCAGCAGCTCCCAGCGGGGCTCCTACAATGAG. This encodes CASSSQRGSYNE. The full CDR3 protein reads CASSSQRGSYNEQFF. The full variable domain, in which reference TRBV7-9 and TRBJ2-1 provide the parts outside the CDR3, is DTGVSQNPRHKITKRGQNVTFRCDPISEHNRLYWYRQTLGQGPEFLTYFQNEAQLEKSRLLSDRFSAERPKGSFSTLEIQRTEQGDSAMYLCASSSQRGSYNEQFFGPGTRLTVL.

This clone was seen ten or more times. The observed sequence ends 3 residues before the CDR3 terminus, with the missing tail filled in from the germline J gene. The V gene is TRBV11-2, the J gene TRBJ2-1; 15 bases line up with TRBD2. The V gene end was trimmed by 4 bases and the J gene end by 8 bases; junction bases not matched to a gene: 3. The CDR3 has 15 amino acids. Germline V gene lookup returns CDR1 SGHAT and CDR2 FQNNGV. CDR3 bases read: TGTGCCAGCAGCTGGGGACTAGCGGGAGGCTATGAG. Translated: CASSWGLAGGYE. The CDR3 reads in full as CASSWGLAGGYEQFF.

Ten or more counts support this clone. The read is 3 residues too short to cover the CDR3 end, so that end is filled in from the germline J gene. The chain uses TRBV20-1 and TRBJ2-7; TRBD2 aligns across 9 bases. V was clipped by 6 bases and J by 5 bases; unmatched bases: 11. CDR3 length: 14 residues. Germline CDR1 DFQATT, CDR2 SNEGSKA (reference sequence). The CDR3 reads CSAAGGVSPDEQYF. The part of the CDR3 DNA that was read is TGCAGTGCGGCGGGGGGGGTCTCCCCCGACGAG.

This clone was seen repeatedly, ten times or more. The read finishes 3 residues shy of the CDR3 end, and the germline J gene is used to complete it. The chain recombines TRBV5-1 with TRBJ2-1, with D maybe TRBD1 (6 bases). Trimming left V 5 bases short and J 8 bases short, with 20 bases between. CDR3 size: 15 residues. Per the germline V gene, CDR1 is SGHRS and CDR2 is YFSETQ. The sequenced CDR3 bases are TGCGCCAGCAGTTCTAACGGACAGCCGGTTGATGAG. Its translation: CASSSNGQPVDE. The whole CDR3 protein is CASSSNGQPVDEQFF.

This clone occurred many times. The CDR3 is cut off 3 residues early in the read; its end comes from the germline J gene. The rearrangement uses TRBV5-4 and TRBJ2-3, with D possibly TRBD2 on 6 matching bases. Trimming shortened V by 0 bases and J by 6 bases, and 17 bases separated the two germline ends. Germline V gives CDR1 SGHNT, CDR2 YYREEE (reference sequence). This CDR3 comprises 16 residues. CDR3 in amino acids: CASSLGRASVVDTQYF. CDR3 DNA, as far as it was read: TGTGCCAGCAGCTTGGGCAGGGCTAGCGTCGTCGATACG.

This clone was counted at least ten times. The CDR3 end lies 3 residues beyond the end of the read and is filled in from the germline J gene. The rearrangement uses TRBV20-1 and TRBJ2-7; no definite D call. The CDR3 totals 14 residues. V lost 0 bases and J lost 0, with 9 bases in between. Germline V gene sequence: CDR1 DFQATT, CDR2 SNEGSKA (reference sequence). The covered CDR3 bases are TGCAGTGCTAGAGATCCCAACTACTCCTACGAG. Translation gives CSARDPNYSYE. The entire CDR3 sequence reads CSARDPNYSYEQYF.

Many counts were recorded for this clone. Read data end 3 residues before the CDR3 end; the end is taken from the germline J gene. The chain uses TRBV19 and TRBJ1-1; a possible D gene is TRBD1 (5 bases). Trimming cost V 8 bases and J 5 bases, with 6 bases left between them. The CDR3 length is 10 residues. Germline CDR1 reads LNHDA; CDR2 reads SQIVND (reference sequence). CDR3 DNA, as far as it was read: TGTGCCAGTGGGGGGACTGAA. This translates into CASGGTE. The whole CDR3 reads CASGGTEAFF.

This clone was seen many times. The CDR3 end lies 3 residues beyond the end of the read and is filled in from the germline J gene. The chain employs TRBV7-3 and TRBJ2-1, with a possible D match to TRBD2 (5 bases). The CDR3 extends over 16 amino acids. Per the germline V gene, CDR1 is SGHTA and CDR2 is FQGTGA. V shed 5 bases and J shed 4 bases, with 18 bases lying between them. The CDR3 bases that were read are TGTGCCAGCAGCCTCCGGGGTGGTAGAGTATACAATGAG. It is translated as CASSLRGGRVYNE. The full CDR3 is CASSLRGGRVYNEQFF.

At least ten counts were recorded for this clone. The CDR3 end lies 3 residues beyond the end of the read and is filled in from the germline J gene. The sample carries other DNA sequences with the same CDR3. The genes are TRBV20-1 and TRBJ2-5; 9 bases are a match to TRBD2. V dropped 3 bases and J dropped 4; count of bases not matched to a gene: 6. This CDR3 is 14 amino acids long. Germline V gene sequence: CDR1 DFQATT, CDR2 SNEGSKA (reference sequence). CDR3: CSARAASGIETQYF. The sequenced part of the CDR3 DNA is TGCAGTGCTAGGGCGGCTAGCGGGATAGAGACC.

This clone was recorded many times. The observed sequence ends 3 residues before the CDR3 terminus, with the missing tail filled in from the germline J gene. V and J are TRBV12-3 or TRBV12-4 and TRBJ1-2, with D perhaps matching TRBD1 (6 bases). Trimming took 3 bases from V and 6 from J, leaving 14 bases between them. This CDR3 comprises 14 residues. This chain's CDR3 is CASSLWSGGHGYTF. Incomplete CDR3 DNA: TGTGCCAGCAGTTTGTGGTCGGGGGGGCATGGC.

Many counts were recorded for this clone. Sequencing ends 3 residues short of the CDR3 end; the germline J gene provides the rest. The rearrangement joins TRBV4-1 to TRBJ2-5; TRBD2 agrees at 14 bases. Per germline, CDR1 MGHRA and CDR2 YSYEKL. V lost 4 bases to trimming and J lost 3 bases; unmatched junction nucleotides: 4. The CDR3 extends over 16 amino acids. The CDR3 reads CASSRGLAGDEETQYF. The sequenced CDR3 bases are TGCGCCAGCAGCCGGGGACTAGCGGGAGATGAAGAGACC.

This clone occurred many times. The CDR3 end is not reached by the read, which stops 3 residues before it; the germline J gene fills it in. The V call is TRBV5-1, the J call TRBJ1-4, with D unclear. V lost 0 bases, J lost 0 bases, and 9 bases lay in between. The germline gives CDR1 SGHRS, CDR2 YFSETQ. This CDR3 has 16 amino acids. The DNA read from the CDR3 is TGCGCCAGCAGCTTGGATCCAAGGGCAACTAATGAAAAA. It codes for CASSLDPRATNEK. The CDR3 in full is CASSLDPRATNEKLFF.